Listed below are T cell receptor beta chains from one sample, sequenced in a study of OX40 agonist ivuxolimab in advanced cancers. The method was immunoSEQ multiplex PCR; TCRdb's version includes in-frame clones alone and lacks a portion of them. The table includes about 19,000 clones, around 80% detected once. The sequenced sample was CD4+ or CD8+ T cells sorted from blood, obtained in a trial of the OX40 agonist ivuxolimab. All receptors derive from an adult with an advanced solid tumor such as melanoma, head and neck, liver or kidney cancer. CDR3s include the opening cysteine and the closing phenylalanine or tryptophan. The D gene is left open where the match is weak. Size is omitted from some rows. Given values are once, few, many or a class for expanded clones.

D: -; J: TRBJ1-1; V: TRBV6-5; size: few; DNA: TGTGCCAGCAGTTACTATTGGAACACTGAAGCTTTCTTT; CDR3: CASSYYWNTEAFF
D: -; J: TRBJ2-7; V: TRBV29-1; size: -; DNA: TGCAGCGTGTGTGCTACACAGCCCCATGCAGCGGCCGAGCAGTACTTC; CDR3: CSVCATQPHAAAEQYF
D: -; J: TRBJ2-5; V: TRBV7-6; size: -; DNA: TGTGCCAGCAGCCTAAAGCGGAGGAAAGAGACCCAGTACTTC; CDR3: CASSLKRRKETQYF
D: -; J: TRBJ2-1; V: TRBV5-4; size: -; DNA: TGTGCCAGCAGCTTGGATAGGACTATCTACAATGAGCAGTTCTTC; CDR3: CASSLDRTIYNEQFF
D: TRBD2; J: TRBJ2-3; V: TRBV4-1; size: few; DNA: TGCGCCAGCAGTCAACTGGGACTAGCGGACCGCACAGATACGCAGTATTTT; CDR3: CASSQLGLADRTDTQYF
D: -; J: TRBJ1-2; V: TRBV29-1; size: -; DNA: TGCAGCGTTCCCCATAGACAGGCTAACTATGGCTACACCTTC; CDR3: CSVPHRQANYGYTF
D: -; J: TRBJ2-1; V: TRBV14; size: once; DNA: TGTGCCAGCAGTCTTACGGGAGTTCTCTCCTACAATGAGCAGTTCTTC; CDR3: CASSLTGVLSYNEQFF
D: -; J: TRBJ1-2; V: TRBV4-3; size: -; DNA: TGCGCCAGCAGCCAAGGAGATGGGGGATCCTATGGCTACACCTTC; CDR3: CASSQGDGGSYGYTF
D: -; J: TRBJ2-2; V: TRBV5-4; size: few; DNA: TGTGCCAGCAGCTTGGAACAGACCCTGAACACCGGGGAGCTGTTTTTT; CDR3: CASSLEQTLNTGELFF
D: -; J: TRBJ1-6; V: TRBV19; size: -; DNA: TGTGCCAGTAGTATTGGGGGATGGACAGCCTTTTCACCCCTCCACTTT; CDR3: CASSIGGWTAFSPLHF
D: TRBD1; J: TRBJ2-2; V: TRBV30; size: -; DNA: TGTGCCTGGAGTGAGACAGGGGCCGGGGAGCTGTTTTTT; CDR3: CAWSETGAGELFF
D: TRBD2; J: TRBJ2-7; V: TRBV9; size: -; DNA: TGTGCCAGCAGCGTTTCGGCGGGGGGATACTACGAGCAGTACTTC; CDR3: CASSVSAGGYYEQYF
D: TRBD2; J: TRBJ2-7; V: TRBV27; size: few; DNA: TGTGCCAGCAGTTTTAATAGCGGGAGCCAGCAGTACTTC; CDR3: CASSFNSGSQQYF
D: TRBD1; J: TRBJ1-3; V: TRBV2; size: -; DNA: TGTGCCAGCAGGCCGGGACAGGGGGCGGGGGGAAACACCATATATTTT; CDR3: CASRPGQGAGGNTIYF
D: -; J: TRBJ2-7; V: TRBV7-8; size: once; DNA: TGTGCCAGCAGCTTAGGGGCCTACGAGCAGTACTTC; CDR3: CASSLGAYEQYF
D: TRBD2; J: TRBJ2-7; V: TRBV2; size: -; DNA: TGTGCCAGCAGTGGACTAGCGGGACTCTACGAGCAGTACTTC; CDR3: CASSGLAGLYEQYF
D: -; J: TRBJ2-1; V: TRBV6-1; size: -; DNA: TGTGCCAGCACCCTAGACGGAAGCTCCTACAATGAGCAGTTCTTC; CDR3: CASTLDGSSYNEQFF
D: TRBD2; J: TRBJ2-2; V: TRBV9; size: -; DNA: TGTGCCAGCAGCGGTCTAGCGGGGGGGCCGACCGGGGAGCTGTTTTTT; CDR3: CASSGLAGGPTGELFF
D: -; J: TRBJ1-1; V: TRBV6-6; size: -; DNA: TGTGCCAGCAGTCCCGGGGCGTACACTGAAGCTTTCTTT; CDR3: CASSPGAYTEAFF
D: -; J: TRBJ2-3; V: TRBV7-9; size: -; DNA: TGTGCCAGCAGCTTACGCGGTTACACAGATACGCAGTATTTT; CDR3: CASSLRGYTDTQYF
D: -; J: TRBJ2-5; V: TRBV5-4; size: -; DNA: TGTGCCAGCAGCTTGGAAGGTTGGATGGGGGAGACCCAGTACTTC; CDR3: CASSLEGWMGETQYF
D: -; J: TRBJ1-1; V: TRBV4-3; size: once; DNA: TGCGCCAGCAGCCCCAGGACGGGAGGATACGCTTTCTTT; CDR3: CASSPRTGGYAFF
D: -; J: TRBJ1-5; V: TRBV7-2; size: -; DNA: TGTGCCAGCAGCCCCCCCCGGGCAGGGGCATATAGCAATCAGCCCCAGCATTTT; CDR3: CASSPPRAGAYSNQPQHF
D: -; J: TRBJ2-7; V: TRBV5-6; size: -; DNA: TGTGCCAGCAGACCCAGCCGAGACAGAATTTACGAGCAGTACTTC; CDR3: CASRPSRDRIYEQYF
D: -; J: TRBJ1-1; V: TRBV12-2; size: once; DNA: TGTGCAAGTCGCTTAGCTCGACCCCTCGAGAACACTGAAGCTTTCTTT; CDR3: CASRLARPLENTEAFF
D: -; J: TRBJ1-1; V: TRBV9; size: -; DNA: TGTGCCAGCAGCGCCCAGGCCAGGGGTCCCACTGAAGCTTTCTTT; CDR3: CASSAQARGPTEAFF
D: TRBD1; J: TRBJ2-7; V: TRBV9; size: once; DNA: TGTGCCAGCAGCGCATCCGGGACAGAGGACGAGCAGTACTTC; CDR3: CASSASGTEDEQYF
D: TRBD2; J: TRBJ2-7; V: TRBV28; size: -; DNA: TGTGCCAGCAAGAGCGGGGCGGCCTACGAGCAGTACTTC; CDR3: CASKSGAAYEQYF
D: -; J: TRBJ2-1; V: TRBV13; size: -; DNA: TGTGCCAGCAGCCACAGATCTTGGCGGAGTACGTCCGACAATGAGCAGTTCTTC; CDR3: CASSHRSWRSTSDNEQFF
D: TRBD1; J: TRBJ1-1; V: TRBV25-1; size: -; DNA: TGTGCCAGCAGCGCCAGGGGGTACAGGAACACTGAAGCTTTCTTT; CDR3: CASSARGYRNTEAFF
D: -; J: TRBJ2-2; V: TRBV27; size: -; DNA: TGTGCCAGCAGTTTTTCGAGTGGCGGGGAGCTGTTTTTT; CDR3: CASSFSSGGELFF
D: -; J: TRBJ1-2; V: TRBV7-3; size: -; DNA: TGTGCCAGCAGCCAGGGAGTTAACTATGGCTACACCTTC; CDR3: CASSQGVNYGYTF
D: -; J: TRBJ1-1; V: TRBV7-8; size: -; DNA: TGTGCCAGCAGCTTAGCGGGACCGGACACTGAAGCTTTCTTT; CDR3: CASSLAGPDTEAFF
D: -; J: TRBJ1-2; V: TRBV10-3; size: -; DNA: TGTGCCATCACCCTGGGTTGGGGTAATGGCTACACCTTC; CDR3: CAITLGWGNGYTF
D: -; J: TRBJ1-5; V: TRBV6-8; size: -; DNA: TGTGCCAGCAGTTACTGGGACACACGCAATCAGCCCCAGCATTTT; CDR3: CASSYWDTRNQPQHF
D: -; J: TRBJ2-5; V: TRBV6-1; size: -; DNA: TGTGCCAGCAGTAATAAGCTCCTGTACCAAGAGACCCAGTACTTC; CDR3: CASSNKLLYQETQYF
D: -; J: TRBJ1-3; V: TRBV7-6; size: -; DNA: TGTGCCAGCAGCTTAGGTGGAGGAAACACCATATATTTT; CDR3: CASSLGGGNTIYF
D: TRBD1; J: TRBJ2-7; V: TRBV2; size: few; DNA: TGTGCCAGCAGTGGACAGGGGGGGGCCGGGGACGAGCAGTACTTC; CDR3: CASSGQGGAGDEQYF
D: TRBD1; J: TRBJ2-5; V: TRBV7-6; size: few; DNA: TGTGCCAGCAGCTTAGGTGACAGGGGCATATCGGAGACCCAGTACTTC; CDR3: CASSLGDRGISETQYF
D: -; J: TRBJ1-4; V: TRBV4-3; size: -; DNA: TGCGCCAGCAGCCGGGAAGGGACCGTAGCCCATGAAAAACTGTTTTTT; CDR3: CASSREGTVAHEKLFF
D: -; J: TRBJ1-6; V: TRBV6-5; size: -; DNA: TGTGCCAGCAGCCCCTTCCGGGACCTGTATTCACCCCTCCACTTT; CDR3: CASSPFRDLYSPLHF
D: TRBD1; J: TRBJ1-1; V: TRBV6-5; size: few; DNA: TGTGCCAGCAGTGTGACAGGGGAGGGGGTTGAAGCTTTCTTT; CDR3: CASSVTGEGVEAFF
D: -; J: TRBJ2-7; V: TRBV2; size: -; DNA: TGTGCCAGCAGTAGAGGAAGCGAGGTCTCCTACGAGCAGTACTTC; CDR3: CASSRGSEVSYEQYF
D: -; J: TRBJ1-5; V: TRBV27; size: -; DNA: TGTGCCAGCAGTTTCTCTCGGGTAAGCCCCCAGCATTTT; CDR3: CASSFSRVSPQHF
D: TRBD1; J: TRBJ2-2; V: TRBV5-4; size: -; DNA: TGTGCCAGCAGCTCCCGGGACAGGGGGATCACCGGGGAGCTGTTTTTT; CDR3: CASSSRDRGITGELFF
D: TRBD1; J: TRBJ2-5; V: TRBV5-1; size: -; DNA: TGCGCCAGCAGCTTTTCTCCGGCCAGGGGGCAAGAGACCCAGTACTTC; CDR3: CASSFSPARGQETQYF
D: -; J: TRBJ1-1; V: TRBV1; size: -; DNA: TGCACCAGCAGCCCGACAGGGGGCTGCACTGAAGCTTTCTTT; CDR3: CTSSPTGGCTEAFF
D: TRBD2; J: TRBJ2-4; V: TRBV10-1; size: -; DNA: TGCGCCAGCAGTCCCTCGGGCGGGAGGGACAACATTCAGTACTTC; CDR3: CASSPSGGRDNIQYF
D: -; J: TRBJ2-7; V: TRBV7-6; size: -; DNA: TGTGCCAGCAGCCCCGGGGGCCCGGGCGAGCAGTACTTC; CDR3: CASSPGGPGEQYF
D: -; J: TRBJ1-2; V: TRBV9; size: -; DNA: TGTGCCAGCAGCGTAGAGCAGGGGGGCTACACCTTC; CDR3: CASSVEQGGYTF
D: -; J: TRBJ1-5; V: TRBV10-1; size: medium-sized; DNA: TGCGCCAGCAGCGCAGACTCACTGGTCGGGCCCCAGCATTTT; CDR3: CASSADSLVGPQHF